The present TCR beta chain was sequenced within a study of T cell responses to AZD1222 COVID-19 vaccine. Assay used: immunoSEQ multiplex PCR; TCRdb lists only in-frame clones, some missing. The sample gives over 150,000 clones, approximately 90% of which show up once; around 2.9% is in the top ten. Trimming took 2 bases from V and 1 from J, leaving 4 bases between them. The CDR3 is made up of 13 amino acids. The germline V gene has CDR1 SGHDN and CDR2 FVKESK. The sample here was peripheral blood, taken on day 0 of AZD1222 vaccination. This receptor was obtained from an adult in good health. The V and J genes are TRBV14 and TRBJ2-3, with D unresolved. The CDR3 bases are TGTGCCAGCAGCCAACATCGCACAGATACGCAGTATTTT. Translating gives CASSQHRTDTQYF.